The entry below gives a single TCR beta chain sequence along with its context. The sample is drawn from a study of blood T cell repertoires in COVID-19. Study summary: Samples came from the United States, Italy and Spain, spanning acute and convalescent COVID-19. PBMCs, B-cell-depleted T cells, or T cells provided the cDNA or gDNA that made up the material.

In the study's own analysis: Nucleated cell counts were estimated from reference gene primer amplification. TCRdb keeps only in-frame clones here, not all; method: immunoSEQ multiplex PCR. The DNA was the basis for D and trimming; V, J and clone size are from that table. This sample has about 240,000 clones, with roughly 80% found just once. The V end was cut by 4 bases, the J end by 2 bases, with 13 bases between. The CDR3 has 15 amino acids. Germline values: CDR1 WSHSY, CDR2 SAAADI. The source material was peripheral blood. The source is a woman older than 75 with acute or convalescent COVID-19. The chain couples TRBV10-2 to TRBJ2-3; D unresolved. The CDR3 DNA reads TGCGCCAGCAGTGCCGACACACTCGCCACAGATACGCAGTATTTT. The encoded protein is CASSADTLATDTQYF.